Listed below are T cell receptor beta chains from one sample, sequenced in a study of cytomegalovirus exposure and HLA in healthy donors. Assay: immunoSEQ multiplex PCR; the TCRdb copy retains only in-frame clones and omits some. The table has about 95,000 clones, around three quarters seen once. Sequenced material: PBMCs. The receptors come from a man aged 25-45 years in good health and CMV-seropositive. CDR3s include the opening cysteine and the closing phenylalanine or tryptophan. Fields, in order: J gene, CDR3 length, V gene, CDR3 protein.

>TRBJ1-5|15|TRBV2
CASSTGVSSNQPQHF
>TRBJ1-2|15|TRBV19
CASEPGTGVANGYTF
>TRBJ2-7|13|TRBV4-3
CASSQGLAMEQYF
>TRBJ2-2|14|TRBV5-6
CASSWKQGTGELFF
>TRBJ2-7|15|TRBV6-5
CASSYSARGIYEQYF
>TRBJ2-1|15|TRBV2
CASSDTGTAYNEQFF
>TRBJ1-1|13|TRBV29-1
CSVRTDGNTEAFF
>TRBJ2-1|22|TRBV14
CASSPSRAGKTGGWGRYNEQFF
>TRBJ2-7|13|TRBV7-2
CASSFSQEFEQYF
>TRBJ2-5|14|TRBV7-2
CASSPDGRKETQYF
>TRBJ2-1|14|TRBV5-4
CASSLGRAYNEQFF
>TRBJ2-2|13|TRBV9
CASSVVSGGELFF
>TRBJ1-5|14|TRBV7-9
CASSSGGSLQPQHF
>TRBJ1-5|13|TRBV5-1
CASSFLPDQPQHF
>TRBJ1-6|11|TRBV25-1
CASSAGVTLHF
>TRBJ1-4|15|TRBV9
CASSGRDRGNEKLFF
>TRBJ2-2|16|TRBV19
CASSILTGTNTGELFF
>TRBJ2-6|15|TRBV25-1
CASSEPGAGANVLTF
>TRBJ2-1|11|TRBV7-9
CASSLTDKQFF
>TRBJ2-6|13|TRBV7-9
CASSFMGANVLTF
>TRBJ1-2|14|TRBV27
CASQPRGTSYGYTF
>TRBJ2-2|14|TRBV11-2
CASSSMGATGELFF